Reported below is one T cell receptor beta chain. The data are from a study of blood T cell repertoires in COVID-19. Study background: Nucleic acid was either cDNA or gDNA, and it came from T cells, B-cell-depleted T cells, or PBMCs.

The V and J ends lost 5 bases and 3 bases, in that order; junction bases with no gene match: 5. The CDR3 is 16 amino acids. The germline V gene encodes CDR1 ENHRY and CDR2 SYGVKD. Original methodology: Estimation of nucleated cell counts relied on the amplification of reference gene primers. Generated by immunoSEQ multiplex PCR, the TCRdb table keeps only in-frame clones and is missing some. That table is the source of V, J and clone size, and D and trimming were worked out from the DNA. This table has roughly 320,000 clones, 89% appearing once. This chain links TRBV10-3 with TRBJ1-6, with 9 bases lining up with TRBD1. The material sequenced was peripheral blood. The clonotype comes from a woman aged 25 to 39 with COVID-19, enrolled during active disease. The CDR3 loop reads CAISSGTGIYNSPLHF. CDR3 in DNA: TGTGCCATCAGTTCCGGGACAGGGATCTATAATTCACCCCTCCACTTT.